One and the same sample provided the 27 T cell receptor beta chains below, sequenced in a study of blood T cells in healthy people across ages. Using a J-beta primer mix together with a sample-barcoded 5' primer, a second PCR was run for about 6 to 11 cycles. In TCRdb, the 5' RACE reads were re-called with MiXCR into one record per CDR3 protein. Among some 1.5 million distinct CDR3 sequences listed, about 30% were seen once. Sequenced: blood. The receptors shown here come from a woman aged 25-40 years in good health.

The chain is built from TRBV19 and TRBJ1-2, with 10 positions matching TRBD1. The germline CDR1 and CDR2 sequences are LNHDA and SQIVND (reference sequence). V was pared by 7 bases and J by 1 base, with 9 bases of the junction left unmatched. The CDR3 extends over 16 amino acids. The CDR3 sequence: CASTDRGPLRNYGYTF. The CDR3 region has the DNA TGTGCCAGTACCGACAGGGGGCCTCTTCGTAACTATGGCTACACCTTC.

At least ten counts were recorded for this clonotype. J is TRBJ2-3 and V is TRBV11-3, with unresolved D. CDR3 length: 14 residues. CDR1 and CDR2 (germline): SGHNT, YENEEA. The V end lost 1 base, the J end lost 2 bases, and 7 bases lay between the germline ends. The CDR3 is CASSLGGDTDTQYF. For the CDR3, the DNA is TGTGCCAGCAGCTTAGGCGGCGACACAGATACGCAGTATTTT. The full variable domain, its missing parts supplied by reference TRBV11-3 and TRBJ2-3, is EAGVVQSPRYKIIEKKQPVAFWCNPISGHNTLYWYLQNLGQGPELLIRYENEEAVDDSQLPKDRFSAERLKGVDSTLKIQPAELGDSAVYLCASSLGGDTDTQYFGPGTRLTVL.

The CDR3 DNA is TGTGCCAGCAGCCGGAACACAGGGCCTGGGGCCAACGTCCTGACTTTC. Its protein is CASSRNTGPGANVLTF. The V gene is TRBV7-3, the J gene TRBJ2-6; possibly TRBD1 for D (6 bases). CDR3 length: 16 residues. Trimming removed 5 bases at V and 2 bases at J, with 13 bases between. The germline V gene has CDR1 SGHTA and CDR2 FQGTGA.

V and J are TRBV7-9 and TRBJ1-1, with a weak D call TRBD1 (5 bases). CDR1 and CDR2 from the germline V gene are SEHNR and FQNEAQ (reference sequence). The CDR3 spans 15 residues. The ends were cut back, 8 bases at V and 0 bases at J, with 16 bases in the middle. The DNA of the CDR3 is TGTGCCAGCCATGGGGGATCCTCCATGAACACTGAAGCTTTCTTT. Translated, it gives CASHGGSSMNTEAFF.

This clonotype was seen just once. An end of the junction differs from the germline gene, which may be a read error. The V and J genes are TRBV7-3 and TRBJ2-7; D gene uncertain. Germline loops: CDR1 SGHTA, CDR2 FQGTGA. The CDR3 covers 13 residues. CDR3 protein: CAGSLGPLYEQYF. In DNA form, the CDR3 reads TGTGCCGGCAGCTTAGGCCCCCTCTACGAGCAGTACTTC.

The gene calls are TRBV2 and TRBJ1-5; TRBD1 agrees at 7 bases. This CDR3 is 14 amino acids long. Trimming took 3 bases from V and 7 from J; bases not matched to a gene: 6. CDR1 SNHLY and CDR2 FYNNEI come from the germline V gene. The CDR3 reads CASSDVGGGQPQHF. CDR3 sequence (DNA): TGTGCCAGCAGTGACGTAGGGGGCGGACAGCCCCAGCATTTT.

In this sample, this clonotype turned up many times. V is TRBV11-2 and J is TRBJ2-7, with D possibly TRBD1 on 5 matching bases. The CDR3 has 12 residues. The ends were cut back, 5 bases at V and 5 bases at J, with 10 bases in the middle. From germline, CDR1 is SGHAT and CDR2 FQNNGV. As DNA, the CDR3 is TGTGCCAGCAGCCAGGGCGTCAACGAGCAGTACTTC. Translation: CASSQGVNEQYF.

The V and J genes are TRBV5-1 and TRBJ2-3, with TRBD1 identical over 9 bases. Losses at the gene ends were 1 base for V and 3 bases for J; bases not matched to a gene: 3. The CDR3 loop spans 15 amino acids. In germline, CDR1 is SGHRS, CDR2 YFSETQ. For the CDR3, the DNA is TGCGCCAGCAGCTTGACGACAGGGGGTACAGATACGCAGTATTTT. It codes for CASSLTTGGTDTQYF.

In the case of this clonotype: This could be a read error, since a much larger clone is one nucleotide away. The chain links TRBV27 to TRBJ1-5; 8 positions agree with TRBD1. Germline V lookup: CDR1 MNHEY, CDR2 SMNVEV (reference sequence). The CDR3 extends over 16 amino acids. The trim removed 4 bases at V and 2 bases at J, leaving 7 bases unmatched. In nucleotides, the CDR3 is TGTGCCAGCAGTTCATATCAGACAGGGGGCAATCAGCCCCAGCATTTT. Translated: CASSSYQTGGNQPQHF.

This clonotype was seen only a few times. The chain joins TRBV7-3 to TRBJ2-7, with D possibly matching TRBD2 (6 bases). The V gene lost 5 bases and the J gene lost 6 bases, with 14 bases spanning the gap. CDR3 length: 13 amino acids. Germline CDR1 SGHTA, CDR2 FQGTGA. CDR3 in DNA: TGTGCCAGCAGCACGGAGGGCTCCGGCGAGCAGTACTTC. Protein sequence: CASSTEGSGEQYF.

This clonotype was detected many times. The chain combines TRBV12-3 or TRBV12-4 with TRBJ1-2; no definite D call. Trimming removed 5 bases at V and 4 bases at J, with 11 bases between. The CDR3 is 13 residues long. In DNA form, the CDR3 reads TGTGCCAGCAGTCCAACCCTAGGCTATGGCTACACCTTC. It encodes CASSPTLGYGYTF.

V usage is TRBV3-1 and J usage is TRBJ2-4, with a weak D call TRBD2 (5 bases). The germline V and J ends were trimmed by 0 bases and 8 bases, with 5 bases remaining between them. The CDR3 contains 12 residues. In germline, CDR1 is LGHDT, CDR2 YNNKEL (reference sequence). As DNA, the CDR3 is TGTGCCAGCAGCCAAGAGGGAGACATTCAGTACTTC. The encoded protein is CASSQEGDIQYF. Filled out from reference TRBV3-1 and TRBJ2-4, the complete variable domain reads DTAVSQTPKYLVTQMGNDKSIKCEQNLGHDTMYWYKQDSKKFLKIMFSYNNKELIINETVPNRFSPKSPDKAHLNLHINSLELGDSAVYFCASSQEGDIQYFGAGTRLSVL.

J is TRBJ2-5 and V is TRBV29-1; D is possibly TRBD2 (5 bases). The DNA end favors TRBJ2-7, so the J call may be wrong. The CDR3 is 12 residues long. Germline lookup yields CDR1 SQVTM and CDR2 ANQGSEA. The CDR3 nucleotides are TGCAGCGTTGACCGGGGAACGGACGAGCAGTACTTC. Translation: CSVDRGTDEQYF.

The chain is built from TRBV29-1 and TRBJ2-3; no clear D. The CDR3 consists of 13 residues. In germline, CDR1 is SQVTM, CDR2 ANQGSEA. V was trimmed by 5 bases and J by 6 bases, leaving 15 bases between them. CDR3 in DNA: TGCAGCGTTAAAAGGCAGTCTGAGGATACGCAGTATTTT. Its protein is CSVKRQSEDTQYF.

About this clonotype itself: A much larger clone lies a single base off, so this may be a read error. The rearrangement uses TRBV20-1 and TRBJ2-1; the match to TRBD2 covers 11 bases. The CDR3 is made up of 15 amino acids. The germline CDR1 and CDR2 sequences are DFQATT and SNEGSKA (reference sequence). DNA for the CDR3: TGCAGTACTAGAGTGGGACTAGCGGAGCCCCATGAGCAGTTCTTC. Amino acid sequence: CSTRVGLAEPHEQFF.

This chain joins TRBV5-1 and TRBJ1-6; D may be TRBD1 (5 bases). Trimming removed 4 bases from V and 4 bases from J, with 15 bases in between. Germline V gene data show CDR1 as SGHRS and CDR2 as YFSETQ. The CDR3 contains 16 residues. The CDR3 nucleotides are TGCGCCAGCAGCAACCCCGGGGACGGTTATAATTCACCCCTCCACTTT. This gives the protein CASSNPGDGYNSPLHF.

V is TRBV7-8 and J is TRBJ2-7; 11 bases align to TRBD1. The CDR3 has 14 amino acids. Germline V CDR1 and CDR2: SGHVS, FQNEAQ. Trimming removed 6 bases from V and 4 bases from J; junction bases left unmatched: 5. CDR3: CASRAGQGAYEQYF. The CDR3 region has the DNA TGTGCCAGCAGGGCCGGACAGGGGGCATACGAGCAGTACTTC.

This clonotype was picked up a small number of times. The chain links TRBV29-1 to TRBJ2-1, with D possibly being TRBD1 (6 bases). This CDR3 is 14 amino acids long. Germline lookup yields CDR1 SQVTM and CDR2 ANQGSEA. Trimming pared 7 bases from V and 3 bases from J, leaving 16 bases between. CDR3 sequence (DNA): TGCAGCGGGAGGTCGGGACACCTCTACAATGAGCAGTTCTTC. It translates to CSGRSGHLYNEQFF.

Note on this clonotype: Possible read error: a much larger clone is one base away. The chain recombines TRBV4-3 with TRBJ2-1, with D perhaps TRBD2 (5 bases). CDR1 LGHNA and CDR2 YSLEER come from the germline V gene. V was shortened by 0 bases and J by 6 bases, with 21 bases between the two germline ends. This CDR3 contains 18 residues. CDR3 residues: CASSQDTGKGRVGNEQFF. The CDR3 DNA reads as TGCGCCAGCAGCCAAGATACGGGGAAGGGCCGAGTGGGCAATGAGCAGTTCTTC.

This rearrangement joins TRBV3-1 to TRBJ1-2, with a tentative D call TRBD1 (6 bases). The CDR3 covers 12 residues. V gave up 7 bases and J gave up 8 bases, with 14 bases separating them. CDR1 and CDR2 from the germline V gene are LGHDT and YNNKEL (reference sequence). The CDR3 sequence: CASTETTGGYTF. DNA for the CDR3: TGTGCCAGCACCGAAACGACAGGCGGCTACACCTTC.

This clonotype was detected a few times. The chain carries TRBV12-3 or TRBV12-4 and TRBJ2-1, with a possible D match to TRBD2 (7 bases). Trimming took 1 base from V and 8 from J, leaving 15 bases between them. The CDR3 has 15 amino acids. As DNA, the CDR3 is TGTGCCAGCAGTTTAGGGAGGGGGGGCCGCGATGAGCAGTTCTTC. It encodes CASSLGRGGRDEQFF.

This chain joins TRBV5-1 and TRBJ2-2, with a weak D call TRBD1 (5 bases). The V gene's germline CDR1 is SGHRS and CDR2 YFSETQ. The CDR3 loop spans 16 amino acids. The V end was cut by 4 bases, the J end by 1 base, with 14 bases between. CDR3 region: CASSRSGMGNTGELFF. The CDR3 DNA follows: TGCGCCAGCAGCCGTTCAGGGATGGGGAACACCGGGGAGCTGTTTTTT.

This clonotype was detected a few times. This chain links TRBV24-1 with TRBJ1-6; D not certain. CDR3 length: 10 amino acids. Trimming took off 10 bases at V and 12 bases at J, with 9 bases between the two ends. Looked up from germline, CDR1 is KGHDR and CDR2 is SFDVKD. The chain's CDR3 is CATLDEPLHF. In nucleotides, the CDR3 is TGTGCCACTTTGGACGAACCCCTCCACTTT.

The gene calls are TRBV6-1 and TRBJ1-5; no clear D gene. Trimming cost V 4 bases and J 0 bases, with 10 bases left between them. Germline-derived CDR1 and CDR2 are MNHNS and SASEGT. The CDR3 has 15 residues. CDR3 protein: CASSASGYSNQPQHF. The CDR3 DNA reads TGTGCCAGCAGTGCGTCCGGATATAGCAATCAGCCCCAGCATTTT.

The table lists this clonotype with a count of one. In nucleotides, the CDR3 is TGCAATGCCGTAGCGGGAGTGGACACCGGGGAGCTGTTTTTT. It is translated as CNAVAGVDTGELFF. This sequence joins TRBV20-1 and TRBJ2-2; 9 positions match TRBD2. This CDR3 has 14 residues. Germline V gene sequence: CDR1 DFQATT, CDR2 SNEGSKA (reference sequence).

This clonotype was seen a few times. V gene TRBV24-1 combines with J gene TRBJ2-1, with D unclear. The CDR3 has 15 residues. Trimming cost V 4 bases and J 1 base, with 10 bases left between them. Germline V gene data show CDR1 as KGHDR and CDR2 as SFDVKD. In DNA form, the CDR3 reads TGTGCCACCAGTGAGGCGACGGAATCCTACAATGAGCAGTTCTTC. Its protein product is CATSEATESYNEQFF.

V gene TRBV5-1 combines with J gene TRBJ2-7; D could derive from TRBD1 or TRBD2 (5 bases each). Germline CDR1 and CDR2: SGHRS and YFSETQ. This CDR3 contains 17 residues. V was shortened by 0 bases and J by 0 bases, with 16 bases between the two germline ends. The CDR3 DNA is TGCGCCAGCAGCTTGGCCGGGACCGCTTCCCTCTCCTACGAGCAGTACTTC. Protein sequence: CASSLAGTASLSYEQYF.